One sample yielded the 20 T cell receptor beta chains listed below, sequenced in a study of beta chain features in type 1 diabetes. Investigators reverse transcribed all isolated RNA, so they sequenced expressed TCRB transcripts. The protocol was immunoSEQ multiplex PCR, while the TCRdb copy is restricted to in-frame clones and leaves out a portion. The sample lists roughly 290,000 clones, approximately 8% occurring once. Sample: central memory CD4+ T cells from blood. These receptors all stem from a woman aged 18 to 35 in good health.

This clone was detected only a few times. This sequence joins TRBV4-2 and TRBJ2-3; the D gene is possibly TRBD2 (5 bases). The ends were cut back, 0 bases at V and 5 bases at J, with 15 bases in the middle. Germline CDR1 LGHNA, CDR2 YNFKEQ. The CDR3 spans 16 residues. The CDR3 loop is CASSQDNGVEGDTQYF. In DNA, the CDR3 is TGTGCCAGCAGCCAAGATAATGGGGTTGAGGGAGATACGCAGTATTTT.

This chain connects TRBV5-1 to TRBJ1-2; TRBD1 matches at 7 bases. Germline V gene sequence: CDR1 SGHRS, CDR2 YFSETQ. Trimming cost V 2 bases and J 3 bases; bases outside gene matches: 1. The CDR3 is made up of 13 amino acids. The CDR3 sequence: CASSFDRDYGYTF. The CDR3 nucleotides read TGCGCCAGCAGCTTCGACAGGGACTATGGCTACACCTTC.

The rearrangement uses TRBV29-1 and TRBJ1-1; D unclear. V shed 4 bases and J shed 2 bases, with 20 bases lying between them. Germline loops: CDR1 SQVTM, CDR2 ANQGSEA. This CDR3 is built from 16 residues. The CDR3 reads CSVAHPGETFNTEAFF. The DNA of the CDR3 is TGCAGCGTTGCGCACCCCGGGGAGACCTTCAACACTGAAGCTTTCTTT.

Only a few counts were recorded for this clone. The chain recombines TRBV18 with TRBJ1-4, with D uncertain. The germline V and J ends were trimmed by 6 bases and 8 bases, with 16 bases remaining between them. The CDR3 contains 14 residues. Germline V lookup: CDR1 KGHSH, CDR2 LQKENI. The CDR3 DNA is TGTGCCAGCTCCCCCGCTAAGGTTGGGGAAAAACTGTTTTTT. This sequence encodes CASSPAKVGEKLFF.

This clone was found a few times. The rearrangement joins TRBV29-1 to TRBJ2-3; D is possibly TRBD1 or TRBD2 (7 bases each). Germline CDR1 reads SQVTM; CDR2 reads ANQGSEA. This CDR3 spans 15 amino acids. Between the trimmed V and J ends, which lost 4 bases and 1 base, there was a span of 15 bases. The CDR3 bases are TGCAGCGTTGCGGGCTCAGGGGGGGGCACAGATACGCAGTATTTT. This codes for CSVAGSGGGTDTQYF.

The sample holds many counts of this clone. The chain employs TRBV19 and TRBJ2-6, with 8 bases fitting TRBD1. Trimming at V came to 11 bases and at J to 0 bases, leaving 6 bases not matched to a gene. The CDR3 is made up of 15 amino acids. Germline loops: CDR1 LNHDA, CDR2 SQIVND (reference sequence). CDR3 in amino acids: CAGRGQGSGANVLTF. The CDR3 coding sequence is TGTGCCGGCCGAGGACAGGGCTCTGGGGCCAACGTCCTGACTTTC.

The V and J genes are TRBV7-3 and TRBJ2-6; D call uncertain. From germline, CDR1 is SGHTA and CDR2 FQGTGA. The CDR3 is 15 residues long. The V end lost 2 bases, the J end lost 2 bases, and 7 bases lay between the germline ends. In DNA, the CDR3 is TGTGCCAGCAGCTTATCCCGGGCTGGGGCCAACGTCCTGACTTTC. Amino acid sequence: CASSLSRAGANVLTF.

This clone appeared a few times. The chain links TRBV5-4 to TRBJ2-5; TRBD1 matches at 12 bases. The germline CDR1 and CDR2 sequences are SGHNT and YYREEE (reference sequence). J gave up 8 bases and V 3 bases, and 2 bases lay outside the gene matches. The CDR3 is 13 residues long. Written as DNA, the CDR3 is TGTGCCAGCAGCTCGGGACAGGGGGCAACCCAGTACTTC. The encoded protein is CASSSGQGATQYF.

V gene TRBV27 combines with J gene TRBJ2-1; D unclear. The V and J ends lost 2 bases and 6 bases respectively, with 5 bases between them. CDR3 length: 12 amino acids. Germline V gene sequence: CDR1 MNHEY, CDR2 SMNVEV (reference sequence). This CDR3 is CASSLDFNEQFF. The CDR3 DNA sequence: TGTGCCAGCAGTTTAGATTTCAATGAGCAGTTCTTC.

This clone appeared a few times. The V and J genes are TRBV27 and TRBJ2-1; 7 bases map to TRBD1. The CDR3 has 15 amino acids. J was trimmed by 3 bases and V by 5 bases; bases with no gene match: 7. Germline V CDR1 and CDR2: MNHEY, SMNVEV (reference sequence). The CDR3 is CASSHRQGGYNEQFF. In DNA, the CDR3 is TGTGCCAGCAGTCACAGACAGGGTGGCTACAATGAGCAGTTCTTC.

This clone was seen more than once but under ten times. The V and J genes are TRBV9 and TRBJ2-5, with 7 nucleotides matching TRBD1. V was clipped by 0 bases and J by 5 bases; unmatched bases: 4. CDR1 and CDR2 (germline): SGDLS, YYNGEE. This CDR3 region has 14 residues. In DNA, the CDR3 is TGTGCCAGCAGCGTAGGAGGGGGCTGGGAGACCCAGTACTTC. Amino acid sequence: CASSVGGGWETQYF.

The genes are TRBV5-1 and TRBJ2-5; D is ambiguous. Germline CDR1 SGHRS, CDR2 YFSETQ. V dropped 7 bases and J dropped 5 bases, with 15 bases sitting between them. This CDR3 comprises 13 residues. CDR3 bases: TGCGCCAGCGGGCCAGGCCCTTCGGAGACCCAGTACTTC. Translated: CASGPGPSETQYF.

The rearrangement uses TRBV5-4 and TRBJ2-3; no definite D call. Germline V lookup: CDR1 SGHNT, CDR2 YYREEE (reference sequence). The CDR3 runs to 11 residues. The V and J ends lost 2 bases and 7 bases respectively, with 5 bases between them. CDR3 nucleotides: TGTGCCAGCAGCTTTGAATATACGCAGTATTTT. Translated: CASSFEYTQYF.

This clone was detected a few times. The chain has TRBV30 and TRBJ1-2, with 7 bases matching TRBD1. The germline CDR1 and CDR2 sequences are GTSNPN and SVGIG (reference sequence). The CDR3 has 18 amino acids. The V gene end was trimmed by 3 bases and the J gene end by 2 bases; junction bases not matched to a gene: 18. The CDR3, as DNA: TGTGCCTGGAGAGGGGCGCGCGAACAGGGGCACATCAACTATGGCTACACCTTC. Amino acid sequence: CAWRGAREQGHINYGYTF. The variable domain in full, completed from reference TRBV30 and TRBJ1-2, reads SQTIHQWPATLVQPVGSPLSLECTVEGTSNPNLYWYRQAAGRGLQLLFYSVGIGQISSEVPQNLSASRPQDRQFILSSKKLLLSDSGFYLCAWRGAREQGHINYGYTFGSGTRLTVV.

This clone has a count of ten or more. This chain joins TRBV5-1 and TRBJ2-7; D unresolved. This CDR3 region has 15 residues. The V gene lost 2 bases and the J gene lost 3 bases, with 15 bases spanning the gap. The V gene's germline CDR1 is SGHRS and CDR2 YFSETQ. CDR3 sequence (DNA): TGCGCCAGCAGCTTCTCCGGGCCGAAGAACTACGAGCAGTACTTC. It codes for CASSFSGPKNYEQYF.

A few counts support this clone. The chain joins TRBV4-1 to TRBJ1-6; D gene unclear. In germline, CDR1 is MGHRA, CDR2 YSYEKL. CDR3 length: 19 residues. Trimming cost V 4 bases and J 0 bases, with 19 bases left between them. The CDR3 loop reads CASSRSGNVRSSYNSPLHF. In DNA, the CDR3 is TGCGCCAGCAGCCGCTCTGGAAACGTCCGGAGCTCCTATAATTCACCCCTCCACTTT.

The V gene is TRBV28, the J gene TRBJ1-2, with D tentatively TRBD1 (6 bases). This CDR3 is 12 amino acids long. The germline V and J ends were trimmed by 2 bases and 7 bases, with 8 bases remaining between them. CDR1 is MDHEN and CDR2 is SYDVKM in the germline V gene. The CDR3 here is CASSLVTGGYTF. CDR3 DNA: TGTGCCAGCAGTTTAGTGACAGGTGGCTACACCTTC.

The sample holds a few counts of this clone. The J gene is TRBJ2-5, the V gene TRBV7-3; D call uncertain. The CDR3 sequence is 14 residues long. Per the germline V gene, CDR1 is SGHTA and CDR2 is FQGTGA. V gave up 2 bases and J gave up 7 bases, with 14 bases separating them. The CDR3 spells CASSLGRSGTTQYF. CDR3 nucleotides: TGTGCCAGCAGCTTAGGCAGGTCGGGTACGACCCAGTACTTC.

In its sample, this clone was seen a few times. This chain uses TRBV5-4 with TRBJ2-2; TRBD1 might be the D (5 bases). The CDR3 is 14 amino acids. Trimming took off 0 bases at V and 6 bases at J, with 9 bases between the two ends. Germline loops: CDR1 SGHNT, CDR2 YYREEE (reference sequence). The CDR3 loop is CASSLAGYAGELFF. In DNA, the CDR3 is TGTGCCAGCAGCTTGGCAGGGTACGCCGGGGAGCTGTTTTTT.

J is TRBJ2-7 and V is TRBV7-9; 8 nucleotides match TRBD1. V was pared by 6 bases and J by 5 bases, with 9 bases of the junction left unmatched. Germline CDR1 reads SEHNR; CDR2 reads FQNEAQ (reference sequence). The CDR3 totals 14 residues. The CDR3 DNA follows: TGTGCCAGCAGTCAGACAGGGGAGATCAACGAGCAGTACTTC. Protein product: CASSQTGEINEQYF. The whole variable domain, filled in from reference TRBV7-9 and TRBJ2-7, reads DTGVSQNPRHKITKRGQNVTFRCDPISEHNRLYWYRQTLGQGPEFLTYFQNEAQLEKSRLLSDRFSAERPKGSFSTLEIQRTEQGDSAMYLCASSQTGEINEQYFGPGTRLTVT.